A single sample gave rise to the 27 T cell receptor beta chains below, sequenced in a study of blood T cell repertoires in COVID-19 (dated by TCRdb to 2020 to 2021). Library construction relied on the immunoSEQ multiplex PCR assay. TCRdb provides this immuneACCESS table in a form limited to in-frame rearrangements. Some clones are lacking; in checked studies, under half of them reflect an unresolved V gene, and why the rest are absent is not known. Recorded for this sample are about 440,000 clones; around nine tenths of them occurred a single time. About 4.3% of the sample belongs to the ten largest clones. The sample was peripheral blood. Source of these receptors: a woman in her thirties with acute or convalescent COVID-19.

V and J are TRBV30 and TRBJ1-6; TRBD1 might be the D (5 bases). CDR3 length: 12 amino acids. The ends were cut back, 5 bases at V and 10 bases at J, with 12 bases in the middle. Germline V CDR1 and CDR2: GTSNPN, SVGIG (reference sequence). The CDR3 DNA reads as TGTGCCTGGGGACAATCCGGGTCACCCCTCCACTTT. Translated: CAWGQSGSPLHF.

DNA for the CDR3: TGCAGCGCCCGGGACAGGGGTAGCGAGCAGTACTTC. Translation: CSARDRGSEQYF. The chain has TRBV29-1 and TRBJ2-7, with 10 bases matching TRBD1. J gave up 6 bases and V 7 bases, and 6 bases lay outside the gene matches. The CDR3 has 12 amino acids. Germline CDR1 SQVTM, CDR2 ANQGSEA.

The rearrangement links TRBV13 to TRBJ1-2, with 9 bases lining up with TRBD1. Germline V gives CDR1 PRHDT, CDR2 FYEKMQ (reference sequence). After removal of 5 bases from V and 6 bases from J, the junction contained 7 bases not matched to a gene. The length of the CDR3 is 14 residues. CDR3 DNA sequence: TGTGCCAGCAGCCTCCTGACAGGGGGGGATGGCTACACCTTC. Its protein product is CASSLLTGGDGYTF. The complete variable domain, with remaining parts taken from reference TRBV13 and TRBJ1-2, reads AAGVIQSPRHLIKEKRETATLKCYPIPRHDTVYWYQQGPGQDPQFLISFYEKMQSDKGSIPDRFSAQQFSDYHSELNMSSLELGDSALYFCASSLLTGGDGYTFGSGTRLTVV.

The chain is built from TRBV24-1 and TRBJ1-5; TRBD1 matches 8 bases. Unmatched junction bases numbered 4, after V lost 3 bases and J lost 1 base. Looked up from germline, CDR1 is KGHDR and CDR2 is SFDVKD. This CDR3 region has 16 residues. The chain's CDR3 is CATSDPGQGSNQPQHF. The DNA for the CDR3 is TGTGCCACCAGTGATCCCGGACAGGGCAGCAATCAGCCCCAGCATTTT.

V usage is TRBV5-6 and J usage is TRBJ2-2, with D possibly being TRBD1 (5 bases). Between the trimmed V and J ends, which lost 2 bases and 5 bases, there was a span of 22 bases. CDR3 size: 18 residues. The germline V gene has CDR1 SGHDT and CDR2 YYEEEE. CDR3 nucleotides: TGTGCCAGCAGCTTTGGGGCCGGCTCTCGTGGTTGGACCGGGGAGCTGTTTTTT. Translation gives CASSFGAGSRGWTGELFF.

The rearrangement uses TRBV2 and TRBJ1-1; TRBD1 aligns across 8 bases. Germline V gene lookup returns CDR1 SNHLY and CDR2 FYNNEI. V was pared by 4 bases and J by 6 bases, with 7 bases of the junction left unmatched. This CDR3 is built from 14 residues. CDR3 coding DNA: TGTGCCAGCAGTGCTCCCCCAGGGGGCTCTGAAGCTTTCTTT. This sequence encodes CASSAPPGGSEAFF.

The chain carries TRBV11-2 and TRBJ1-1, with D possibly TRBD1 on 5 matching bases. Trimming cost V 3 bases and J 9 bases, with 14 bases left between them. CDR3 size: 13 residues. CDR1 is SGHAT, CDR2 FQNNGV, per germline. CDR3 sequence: CASSFRIYRQAFF. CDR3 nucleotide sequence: TGTGCCAGCAGCTTTCGTATATACAGGCAAGCTTTCTTT. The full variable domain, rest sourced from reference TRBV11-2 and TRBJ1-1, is EAGVAQSPRYKIIEKRQSVAFWCNPISGHATLYWYQQILGQGPKLLIQFQNNGVVDDSQLPKDRFSAERLKGVDSTLKIQPAKLEDSAVYLCASSFRIYRQAFFGQGTRLTVV.

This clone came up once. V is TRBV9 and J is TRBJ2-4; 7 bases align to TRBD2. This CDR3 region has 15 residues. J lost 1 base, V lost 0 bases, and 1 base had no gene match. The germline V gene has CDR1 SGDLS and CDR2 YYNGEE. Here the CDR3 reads CASSVDGGAKNIQYF. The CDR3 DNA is TGTGCCAGCAGCGTAGACGGGGGGGCCAAAAACATTCAGTACTTC.

The CDR3: CSVFANYNEQFF. The CDR3, as DNA: TGCAGCGTGTTCGCGAACTACAATGAGCAGTTCTTC. The chain combines TRBV29-1 with TRBJ2-1; D is uncertain. Germline-derived CDR1 and CDR2 are SQVTM and ANQGSEA. This CDR3 region has 12 residues. The V end was cut by 6 bases, the J end by 3 bases, with 9 bases between.

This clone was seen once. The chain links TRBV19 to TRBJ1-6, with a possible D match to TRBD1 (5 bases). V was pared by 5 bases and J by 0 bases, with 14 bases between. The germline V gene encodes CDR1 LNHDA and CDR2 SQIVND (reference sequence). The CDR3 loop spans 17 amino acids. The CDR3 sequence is CASSRRVGGSYNSPLHF. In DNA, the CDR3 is TGTGCCAGTAGTCGACGGGTCGGGGGCTCCTATAATTCACCCCTCCACTTT.

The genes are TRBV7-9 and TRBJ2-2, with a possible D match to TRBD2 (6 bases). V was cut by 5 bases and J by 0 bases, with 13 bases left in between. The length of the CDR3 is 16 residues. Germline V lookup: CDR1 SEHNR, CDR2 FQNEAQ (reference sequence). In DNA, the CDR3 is TGTGCCAGCAGCCCCGCGGAGGGACCGAACACCGGGGAGCTGTTTTTT. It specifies CASSPAEGPNTGELFF.

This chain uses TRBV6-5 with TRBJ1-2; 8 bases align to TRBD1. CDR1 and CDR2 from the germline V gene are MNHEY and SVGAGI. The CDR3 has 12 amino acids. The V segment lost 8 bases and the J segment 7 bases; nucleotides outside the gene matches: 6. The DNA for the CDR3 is TGTGCCAGCCATCAGGGGGCTTTTGGCTACACCTTC. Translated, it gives CASHQGAFGYTF.

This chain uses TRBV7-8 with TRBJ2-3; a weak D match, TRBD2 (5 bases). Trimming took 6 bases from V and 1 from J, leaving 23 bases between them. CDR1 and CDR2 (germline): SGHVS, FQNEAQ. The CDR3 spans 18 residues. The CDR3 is CASRRPRTGSWGTDTQYF. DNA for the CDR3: TGTGCCAGCAGAAGGCCTAGGACTGGCAGCTGGGGCACAGATACGCAGTATTTT. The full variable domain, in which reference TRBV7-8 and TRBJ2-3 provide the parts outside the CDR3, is GAGVSQSPRYKVAKRGQDVALRCDPISGHVSLFWYQQALGQGPEFLTYFQNEAQLDKSGLPSDRFFAERPEGSVSTLKIQRTQQEDSAVYLCASRRPRTGSWGTDTQYFGPGTRLTVL.

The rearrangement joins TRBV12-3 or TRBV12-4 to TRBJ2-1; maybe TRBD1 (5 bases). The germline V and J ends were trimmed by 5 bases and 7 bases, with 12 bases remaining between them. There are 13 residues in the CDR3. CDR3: CASSGRVSNEQFF. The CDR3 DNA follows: TGTGCCAGCAGTGGCAGGGTTTCGAATGAGCAGTTCTTC.

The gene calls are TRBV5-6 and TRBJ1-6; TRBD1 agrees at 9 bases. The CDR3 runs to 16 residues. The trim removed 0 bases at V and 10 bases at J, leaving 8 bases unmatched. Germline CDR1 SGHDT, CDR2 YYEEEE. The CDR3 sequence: CASSLGYRTGVSPLHF. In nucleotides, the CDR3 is TGTGCCAGCAGCTTGGGTTACAGGACAGGGGTCTCACCCCTCCACTTT.

CDR3 protein: CASSIPRGSASSVRETQYF. The CDR3 DNA sequence: TGTGCCAGTAGTATACCCCGGGGGTCCGCTAGCTCTGTTCGGGAGACCCAGTACTTC. This chain uses TRBV19 with TRBJ2-5; D perhaps matches TRBD2 (6 bases). Germline V CDR1 and CDR2: LNHDA, SQIVND (reference sequence). The CDR3 covers 19 residues. V was trimmed by 2 bases and J by 5 bases, leaving 27 bases between them.

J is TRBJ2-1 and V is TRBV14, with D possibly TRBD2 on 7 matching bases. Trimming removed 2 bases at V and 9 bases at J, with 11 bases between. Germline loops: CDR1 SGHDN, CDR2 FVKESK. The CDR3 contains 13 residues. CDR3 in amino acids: CASSQRGGAEQFF. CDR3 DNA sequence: TGTGCCAGCAGCCAAAGGGGGGGGGCTGAGCAGTTCTTC.

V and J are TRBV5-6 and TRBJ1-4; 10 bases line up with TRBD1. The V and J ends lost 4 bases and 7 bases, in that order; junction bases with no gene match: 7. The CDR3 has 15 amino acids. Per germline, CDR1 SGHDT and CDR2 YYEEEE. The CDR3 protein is CASSTDRGRGEKLFF. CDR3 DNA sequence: TGTGCCAGCAGCACCGACAGGGGGCGGGGTGAAAAACTGTTTTTT.

The CDR3 region is CASMVGGLREQFF. The CDR3 DNA follows: TGTGCCAGCATGGTTGGGGGCCTTCGTGAGCAGTTCTTC. This sequence joins TRBV6-5 and TRBJ2-1, with a tentative D call TRBD1 (6 bases). CDR3 size: 13 residues. V shed 7 bases and J shed 9 bases, with 16 bases lying between them. In germline, CDR1 is MNHEY, CDR2 SVGAGI.

CDR3 in DNA: TGTGCCACCAGTGCACCTAGCGGGGGGGCCGCCAGTGAGCAGTTCTTC. Translating gives CATSAPSGGAASEQFF. The chain employs TRBV24-1 and TRBJ2-1; 12 bases match TRBD2. The V and J ends lost 5 bases and 9 bases, in that order; junction bases with no gene match: 10. CDR3 length equals 16 residues. CDR1 and CDR2 (germline): KGHDR, SFDVKD.

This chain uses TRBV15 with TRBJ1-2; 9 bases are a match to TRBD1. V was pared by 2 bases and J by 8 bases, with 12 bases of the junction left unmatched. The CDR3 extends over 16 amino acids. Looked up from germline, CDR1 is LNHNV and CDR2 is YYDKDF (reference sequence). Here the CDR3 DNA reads TGTGCCACCAGCAGACCCCCGGGACAGGGAGTCGGCGGCTACACCTTC. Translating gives CATSRPPGQGVGGYTF.

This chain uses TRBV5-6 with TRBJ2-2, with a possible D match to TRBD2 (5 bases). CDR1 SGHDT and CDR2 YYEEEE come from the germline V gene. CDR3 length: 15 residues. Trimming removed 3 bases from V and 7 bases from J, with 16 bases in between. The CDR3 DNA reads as TGTGCCAGCAGCTGGAGGCCTGGTCGTAGCGGGGAGCTGTTTTTT. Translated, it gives CASSWRPGRSGELFF. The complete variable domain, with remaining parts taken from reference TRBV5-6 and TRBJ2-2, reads DAGVTQSPTHLIKTRGQQVTLRCSPKSGHDTVSWYQQALGQGPQFIFQYYEEEERQRGNFPDRFSGHQFPNYSSELNVNALLLGDSALYLCASSWRPGRSGELFFGEGSRLTVL.

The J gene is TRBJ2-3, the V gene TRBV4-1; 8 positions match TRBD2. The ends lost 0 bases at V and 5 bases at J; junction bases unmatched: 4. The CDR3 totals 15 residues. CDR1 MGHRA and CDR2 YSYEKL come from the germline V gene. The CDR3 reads CASSQDLRGEDTQYF. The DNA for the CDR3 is TGCGCCAGCAGCCAAGATTTGCGGGGGGAAGATACGCAGTATTTT.

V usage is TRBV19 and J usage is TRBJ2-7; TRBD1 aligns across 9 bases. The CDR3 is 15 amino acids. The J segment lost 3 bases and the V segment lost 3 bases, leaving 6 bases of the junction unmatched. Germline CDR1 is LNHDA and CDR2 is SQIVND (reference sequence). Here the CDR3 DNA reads TGTGCCAGTAGTATGGGGGGGACAGGGATCTACGAGCAGTACTTC. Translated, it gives CASSMGGTGIYEQYF.

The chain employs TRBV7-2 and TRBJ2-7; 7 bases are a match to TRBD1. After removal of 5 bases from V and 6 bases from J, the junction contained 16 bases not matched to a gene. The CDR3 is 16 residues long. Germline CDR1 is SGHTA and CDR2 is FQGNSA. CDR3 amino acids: CASSIIIRDSPVEQYF. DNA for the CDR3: TGTGCCAGCAGCATCATTATCCGGGACAGTCCGGTCGAGCAGTACTTC.

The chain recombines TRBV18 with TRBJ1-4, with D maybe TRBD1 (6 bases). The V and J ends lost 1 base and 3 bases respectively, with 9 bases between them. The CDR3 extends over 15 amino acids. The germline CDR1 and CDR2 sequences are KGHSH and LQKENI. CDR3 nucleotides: TGTGCCAGCTCACCACGTGGACAGCCTAATGAAAAACTGTTTTTT. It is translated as CASSPRGQPNEKLFF.

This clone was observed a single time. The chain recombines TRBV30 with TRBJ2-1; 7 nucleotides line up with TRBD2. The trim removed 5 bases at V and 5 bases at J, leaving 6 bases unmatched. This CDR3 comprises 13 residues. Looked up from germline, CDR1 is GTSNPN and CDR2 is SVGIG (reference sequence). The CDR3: CAWQRGNDNEQFF. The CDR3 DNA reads TGTGCCTGGCAGCGGGGAAACGACAATGAGCAGTTCTTC.